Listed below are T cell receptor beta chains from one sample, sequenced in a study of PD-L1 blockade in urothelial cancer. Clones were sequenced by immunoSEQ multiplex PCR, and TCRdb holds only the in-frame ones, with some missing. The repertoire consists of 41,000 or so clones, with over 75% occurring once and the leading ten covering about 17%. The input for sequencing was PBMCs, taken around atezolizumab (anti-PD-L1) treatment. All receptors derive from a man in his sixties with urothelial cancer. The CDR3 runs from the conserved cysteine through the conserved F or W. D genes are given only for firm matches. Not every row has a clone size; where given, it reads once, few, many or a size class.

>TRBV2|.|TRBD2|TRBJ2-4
TGTGCCAGCGGCCCTGGGGGGGTTAGAAACATTCAGTACTTC
CASGPGGVRNIQYF
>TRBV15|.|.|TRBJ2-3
TGTGCCACCAGCCCTCGCGGGCAGGGGAGAGGATTAAATACGCAGTATTTT
CATSPRGQGRGLNTQYF
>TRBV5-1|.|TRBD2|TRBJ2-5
TGCGCCAGCAGACCCCTCCTAGCGGCAGAAGAGACCCAGTACTTC
CASRPLLAAEETQYF
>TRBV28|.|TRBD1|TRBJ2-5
TGTGCCAGCAGTTTTCCAGCCCCTCGGACAGGGTCCCAAGAGACCCAGTACTTC
CASSFPAPRTGSQETQYF
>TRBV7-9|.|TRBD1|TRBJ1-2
TGTGCCAGCAGCCCTCAGGGGGCGGGGTCGGGCTATGGCTACACCTTC
CASSPQGAGSGYGYTF
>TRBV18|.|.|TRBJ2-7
TGTGCCAGCTCAGATTTGCAGGGATACGAGCAGTACTTC
CASSDLQGYEQYF
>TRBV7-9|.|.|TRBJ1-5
TGTGCCAGCACCATTGGGGGGCAGCCCCAGCATTTT
CASTIGGQPQHF
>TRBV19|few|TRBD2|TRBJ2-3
TGTGCCACTACGAGGGGAGGGCCTGCAGATACGCAGTATTTT
CATTRGGPADTQYF
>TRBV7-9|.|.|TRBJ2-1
TGTGCCGAGCTCTTCGGGGGTGAGCAGTTCTTC
CAELFGGEQFF
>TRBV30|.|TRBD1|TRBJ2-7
TGTGCCTGGAGTTGGGACAGCCGCTACGAGCAGTACTTC
CAWSWDSRYEQYF
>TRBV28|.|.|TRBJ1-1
TGTGCCAGCAGTCCCCCCGGGGTCTTGAACACTGAAGCTTTCTTT
CASSPPGVLNTEAFF
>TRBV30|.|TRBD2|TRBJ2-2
TGTGCCTGGAGTGGCGGGGGGGCCGGGGAGCTGTTTTTT
CAWSGGGAGELFF
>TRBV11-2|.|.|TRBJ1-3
TGTGCCAGCAGCTTAGGTCGTGGAAACACCATATATTTT
CASSLGRGNTIYF
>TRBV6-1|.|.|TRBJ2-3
TGTGCCAGCAGTGATGTGGGGCACCTAAGCACAGATACGCAGTATTTT
CASSDVGHLSTDTQYF
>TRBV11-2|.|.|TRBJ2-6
TGTGCCAGCGGGGGGACCTCTGGGGCCAACGTCCTGACTTTC
CASGGTSGANVLTF
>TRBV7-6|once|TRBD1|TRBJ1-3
TGTGCCAGCAGCCTGGACAGGGGAAACACCATATATTTT
CASSLDRGNTIYF
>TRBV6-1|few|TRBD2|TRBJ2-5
TGTGCCAGCAGTGTTCTCGCGGGGGGCGGGGAGACCCAGTACTTC
CASSVLAGGGETQYF
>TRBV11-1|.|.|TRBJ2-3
TGTGCCAGCAGCCAAGGGAGGACAGATACGCAGTATTTT
CASSQGRTDTQYF
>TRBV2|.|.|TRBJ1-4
TGTGCCAGCAGGGGGACACGAACTAATGAAAAACTGTTTTTT
CASRGTRTNEKLFF
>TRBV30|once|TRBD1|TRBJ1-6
TGTGCCTCAAAGGGGGACAGGGGCAGCTCACCCCTCCACTTT
CASKGDRGSSPLHF
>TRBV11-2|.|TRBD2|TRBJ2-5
TGTGCCAGCAGCCCCGCGGGGGGTGCTTCAGAGACCCAGTACTTC
CASSPAGGASETQYF
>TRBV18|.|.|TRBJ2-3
TGTGCCAGCTCACCACCGTCCGTAGATACGCAGTATTTT
CASSPPSVDTQYF
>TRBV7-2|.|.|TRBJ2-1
TGTGCCAGCAGCTTACCGGAGCACAGGGAGCAGTTCTTC
CASSLPEHREQFF
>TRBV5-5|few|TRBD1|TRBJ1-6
TGTGCCAGCAGCTTGCTAGACAGGGGGCAATCACCCCTCCACTTT
CASSLLDRGQSPLHF
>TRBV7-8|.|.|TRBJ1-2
TGTGCCAGCAGCTTAGGTGGGGGCGTCAGGGGCTACACCTTC
CASSLGGGVRGYTF
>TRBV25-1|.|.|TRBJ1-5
TGTGCCAGCAGTGAATATGAGGCCGGTCAGCCCCAGCATTTT
CASSEYEAGQPQHF
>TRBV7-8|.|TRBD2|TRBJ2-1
TGTGCCAGCAGCCGGGCGGGGGGACGAAAGTCAGAGCAGTTCTTC
CASSRAGGRKSEQFF
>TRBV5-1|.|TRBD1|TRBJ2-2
TGCGCCAGCAGCGCGGGTGGGACAGCGAACACCGGGGAGCTGTTTTTT
CASSAGGTANTGELFF
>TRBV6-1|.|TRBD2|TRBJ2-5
TGTGCCAGTGAAGGATTGGGAGGGGAGAGAGAGACCCAGTACTTC
CASEGLGGERETQYF
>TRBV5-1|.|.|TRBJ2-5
TGCGCCAGCAGCTTGTTGCAGGAGGCGGGAGAGACCCAGTACTTC
CASSLLQEAGETQYF
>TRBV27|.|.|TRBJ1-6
TGTGCCAGCAGGACCCAGGGTGGGCATTCACCCCTCCACTTT
CASRTQGGHSPLHF
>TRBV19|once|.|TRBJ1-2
TGTGCCACCCTGCCGTTTGGGGCGGCTAACTATGGCTACACCTTC
CATLPFGAANYGYTF
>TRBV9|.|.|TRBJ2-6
TGTGCCAGCAGCGTAGGGGCCGGCTCTGGGGCCAACGTCCTGACTTTC
CASSVGAGSGANVLTF
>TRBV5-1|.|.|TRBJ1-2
TGCGCCAGCAGCTTGGGGCGGGGGACGGAGGGCTACACCTTC
CASSLGRGTEGYTF
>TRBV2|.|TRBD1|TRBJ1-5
TGTGCCAGCAGGACGACTTTTCTGGACAGGGGCATAGTTAGCAATCAGCCCCAGCATTTT
CASRTTFLDRGIVSNQPQHF
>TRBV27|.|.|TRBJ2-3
TGTGCCAGCAAATTTGACAGTAGCACAGATACGCAGTATTTT
CASKFDSSTDTQYF
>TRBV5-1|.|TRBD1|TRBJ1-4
TGCGCCAGCAGCCTAACCGGGACAGGGGATGAAAAACTGTTTTTT
CASSLTGTGDEKLFF
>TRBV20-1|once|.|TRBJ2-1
TGCAGTGCTAGGAGAGGAAATGAGCAGTTCTTC
CSARRGNEQFF
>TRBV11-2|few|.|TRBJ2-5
TGTGCCAGCAGCTTGAGGGGGACGAGACAAGAGACCCAGTACTTC
CASSLRGTRQETQYF
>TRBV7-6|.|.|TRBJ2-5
TGTGCCAGCAGCTGGGAAGGGGGGGTTGGGACCCAGTACTTC
CASSWEGGVGTQYF
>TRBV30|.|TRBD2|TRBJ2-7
TGTGCCTGGAGTGTACTAGCGGGGGGCTACGAGCAGTACTTC
CAWSVLAGGYEQYF
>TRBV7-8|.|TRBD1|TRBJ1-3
TGTGCCAGCAGCTTACTGGGACAGCCCTCTGGAAACACCATATATTTT
CASSLLGQPSGNTIYF
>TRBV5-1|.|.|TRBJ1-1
TGCGCCAGCAGCCTCACCAGCGTGAACACTGAAGCTTTCTTT
CASSLTSVNTEAFF
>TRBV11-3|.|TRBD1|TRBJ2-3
TGTGCCAGCAGCTTAGGAGCGACAGGGGGAGAAGATACGCAGTATTTT
CASSLGATGGEDTQYF
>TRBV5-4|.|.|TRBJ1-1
TGTGCCAGCAGCTTAACACAGAACACTGAAGCTTTCTTT
CASSLTQNTEAFF
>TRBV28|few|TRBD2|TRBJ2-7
TGTGCCAGCAGCCCCGGACTAGCGGACTACGAGCAGTACTTC
CASSPGLADYEQYF
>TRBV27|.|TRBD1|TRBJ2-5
TGTGCCAGCAGTTTATTGCAGGGGGCAGTCGAGACCCAGTACTTC
CASSLLQGAVETQYF
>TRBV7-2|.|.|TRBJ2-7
TGTGCCAGCAGCTTGAACAGTAAAAGAGTAACCTACGAGCAGTACTTC
CASSLNSKRVTYEQYF
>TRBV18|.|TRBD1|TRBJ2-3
TGTGCCAGCTCACTAACAGGGGTTGCAGATACGCAGTATTTT
CASSLTGVADTQYF
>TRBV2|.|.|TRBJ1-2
TGTGCCAGCAGTGGGGACTTAGACTATGGCTACACCTTC
CASSGDLDYGYTF
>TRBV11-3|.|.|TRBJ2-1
TGTGCCAGCAGCTTAGGTTACTCCTACAATGAGCAGTTCTTC
CASSLGYSYNEQFF
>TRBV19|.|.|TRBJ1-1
TGTGCCAGTAGTATGGGCAGGGTAGGGGAAGCTTTCTTT
CASSMGRVGEAFF
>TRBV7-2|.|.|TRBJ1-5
TGTGCCAGCAGCTTAGTACTTAATCAGCCCCAGCATTTT
CASSLVLNQPQHF
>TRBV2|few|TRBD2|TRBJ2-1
TGTGCCAGCAGTGAGGGTCACGCGGGGGGTTCCTACAATGAGCAGTTCTTC
CASSEGHAGGSYNEQFF
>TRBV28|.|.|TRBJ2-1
TGTGCCAGCAGTTTACCGCGGACAGAGAACTACAATGAGCAGTTCTTC
CASSLPRTENYNEQFF